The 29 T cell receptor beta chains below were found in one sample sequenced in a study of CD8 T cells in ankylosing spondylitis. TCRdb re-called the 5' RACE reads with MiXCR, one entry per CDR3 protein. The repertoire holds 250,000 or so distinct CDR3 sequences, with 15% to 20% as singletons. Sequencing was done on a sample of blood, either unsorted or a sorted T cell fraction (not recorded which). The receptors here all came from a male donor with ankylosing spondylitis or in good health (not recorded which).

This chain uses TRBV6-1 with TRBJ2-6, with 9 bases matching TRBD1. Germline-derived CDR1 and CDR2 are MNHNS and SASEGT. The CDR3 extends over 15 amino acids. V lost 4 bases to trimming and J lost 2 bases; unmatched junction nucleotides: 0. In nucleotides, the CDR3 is TGTGCCAGCAGTGGGACAGGGGCTGGGGCCAACGTCCTGACTTTC. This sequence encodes CASSGTGAGANVLTF.

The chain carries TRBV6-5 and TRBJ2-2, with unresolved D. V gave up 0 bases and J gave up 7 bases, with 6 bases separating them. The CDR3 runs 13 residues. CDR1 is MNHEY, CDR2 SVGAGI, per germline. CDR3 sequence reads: CASSYSRSGELFF. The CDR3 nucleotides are TGTGCCAGCAGTTACTCCCGGAGCGGGGAGCTGTTTTTT.

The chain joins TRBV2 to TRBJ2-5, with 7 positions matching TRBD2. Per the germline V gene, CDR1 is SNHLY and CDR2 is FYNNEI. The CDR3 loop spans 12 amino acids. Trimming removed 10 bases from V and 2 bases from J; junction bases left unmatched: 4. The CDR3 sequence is CANRDYQETQYF. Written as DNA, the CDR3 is TGTGCCAATCGGGACTATCAAGAGACCCAGTACTTC.

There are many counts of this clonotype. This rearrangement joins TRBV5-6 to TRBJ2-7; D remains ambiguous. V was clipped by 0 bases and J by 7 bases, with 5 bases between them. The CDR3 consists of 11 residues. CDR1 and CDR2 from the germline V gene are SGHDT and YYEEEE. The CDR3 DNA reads TGTGCCAGCAGCTTGGTCGGTGAGCAGTACTTC. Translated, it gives CASSLVGEQYF.

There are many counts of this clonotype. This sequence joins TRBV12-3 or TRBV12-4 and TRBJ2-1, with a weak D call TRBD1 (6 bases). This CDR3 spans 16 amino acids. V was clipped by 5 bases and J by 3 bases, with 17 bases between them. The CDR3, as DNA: TGTGCCAGCAGTCCAGAACCCGGACAGAACTACAATGAGCAGTTCTTC. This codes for CASSPEPGQNYNEQFF.

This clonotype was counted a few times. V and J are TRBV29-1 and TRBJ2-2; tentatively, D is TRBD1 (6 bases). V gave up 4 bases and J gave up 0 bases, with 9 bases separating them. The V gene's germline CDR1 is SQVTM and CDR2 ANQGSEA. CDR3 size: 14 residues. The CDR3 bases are TGCAGCGTTGTGGGGGCGACGAACACCGGGGAGCTGTTTTTT. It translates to CSVVGATNTGELFF.

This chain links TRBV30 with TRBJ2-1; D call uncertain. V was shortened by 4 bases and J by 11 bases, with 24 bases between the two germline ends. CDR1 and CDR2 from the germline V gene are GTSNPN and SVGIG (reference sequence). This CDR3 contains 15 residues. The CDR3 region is CAWTSGRISPLKQFF. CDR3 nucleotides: TGTGCCTGGACCTCAGGCAGGATTAGCCCCCTTAAGCAGTTCTTC.

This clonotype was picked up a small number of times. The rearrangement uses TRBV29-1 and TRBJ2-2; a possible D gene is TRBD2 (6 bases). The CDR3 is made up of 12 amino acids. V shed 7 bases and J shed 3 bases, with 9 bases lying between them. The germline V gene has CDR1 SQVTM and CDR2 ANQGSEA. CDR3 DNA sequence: TGCAGCGCCCGACTAGACACCGGGGAGCTGTTTTTT. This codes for CSARLDTGELFF.

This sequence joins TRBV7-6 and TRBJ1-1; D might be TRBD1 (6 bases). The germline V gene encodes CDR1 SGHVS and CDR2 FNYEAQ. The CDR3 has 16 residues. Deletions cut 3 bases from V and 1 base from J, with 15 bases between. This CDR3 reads CASSFGAEGQNTEAFF. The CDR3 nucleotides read TGTGCCAGCAGCTTTGGTGCAGAGGGACAGAACACTGAAGCTTTCTTT.

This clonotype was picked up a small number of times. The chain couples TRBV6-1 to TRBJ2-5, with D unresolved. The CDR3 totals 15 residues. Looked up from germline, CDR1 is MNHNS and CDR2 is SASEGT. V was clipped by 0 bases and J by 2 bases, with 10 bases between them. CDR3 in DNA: TGTGCCAGCAGTGAAGCCGGCTTTATACAAGAGACCCAGTACTTC. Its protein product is CASSEAGFIQETQYF.

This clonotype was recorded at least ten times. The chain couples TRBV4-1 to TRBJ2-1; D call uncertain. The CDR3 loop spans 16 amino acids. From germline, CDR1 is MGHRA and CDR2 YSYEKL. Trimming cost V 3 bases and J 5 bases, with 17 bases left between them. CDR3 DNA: TGCGCCAGCAGCCAGATCCCGAGTGGCGGCGACAATGAGCAGTTCTTC. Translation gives CASSQIPSGGDNEQFF.

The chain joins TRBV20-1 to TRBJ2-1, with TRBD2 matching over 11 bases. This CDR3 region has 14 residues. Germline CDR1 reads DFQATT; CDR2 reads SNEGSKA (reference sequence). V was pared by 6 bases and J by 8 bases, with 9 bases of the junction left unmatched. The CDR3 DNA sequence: TGCAGTGCCACAACTAGCGGGAGTATCTATGAGCAGTTCTTC. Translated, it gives CSATTSGSIYEQFF.

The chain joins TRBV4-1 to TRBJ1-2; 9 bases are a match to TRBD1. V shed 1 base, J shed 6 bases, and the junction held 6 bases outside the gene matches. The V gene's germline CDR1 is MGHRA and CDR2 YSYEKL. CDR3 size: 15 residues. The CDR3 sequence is CASSQGTGTGNGYTF. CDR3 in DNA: TGCGCCAGCAGCCAAGGGACTGGGACAGGGAATGGCTACACCTTC.

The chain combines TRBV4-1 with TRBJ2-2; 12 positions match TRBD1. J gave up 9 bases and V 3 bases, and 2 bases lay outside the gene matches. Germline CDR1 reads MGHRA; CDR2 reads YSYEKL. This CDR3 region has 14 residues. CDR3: CASSQGTGGRELFF. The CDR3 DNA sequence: TGCGCCAGCAGCCAGGGGACAGGGGGCAGGGAGCTGTTTTTT.

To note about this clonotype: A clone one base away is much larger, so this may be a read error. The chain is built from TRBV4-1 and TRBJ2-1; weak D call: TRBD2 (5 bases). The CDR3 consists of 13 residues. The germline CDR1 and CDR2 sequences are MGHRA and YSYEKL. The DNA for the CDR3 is TGCGCCAGCAGCCTCACTAGAAACAATGAGCACTTCTTC. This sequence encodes CASSLTRNNEHFF.

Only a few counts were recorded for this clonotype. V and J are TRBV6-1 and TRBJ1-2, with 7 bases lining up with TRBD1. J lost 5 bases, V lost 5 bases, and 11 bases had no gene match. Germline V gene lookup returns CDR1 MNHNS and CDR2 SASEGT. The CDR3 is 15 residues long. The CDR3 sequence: CASSKRTGETYGYTF. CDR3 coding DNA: TGTGCCAGCAGTAAGAGGACAGGAGAGACTTATGGCTACACCTTC.

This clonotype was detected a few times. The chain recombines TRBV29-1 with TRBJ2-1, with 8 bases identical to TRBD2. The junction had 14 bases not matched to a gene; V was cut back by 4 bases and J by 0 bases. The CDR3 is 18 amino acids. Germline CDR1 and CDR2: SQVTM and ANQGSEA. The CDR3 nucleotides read TGCAGCGTTGCGGGGCATACCTTAAGCGGGAGCTCCTACAATGAGCAGTTCTTC. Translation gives CSVAGHTLSGSSYNEQFF.

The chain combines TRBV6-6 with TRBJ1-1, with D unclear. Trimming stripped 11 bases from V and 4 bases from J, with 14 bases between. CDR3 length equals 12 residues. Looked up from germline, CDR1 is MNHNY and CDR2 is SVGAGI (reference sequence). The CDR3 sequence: CAHGRLGTEAFF. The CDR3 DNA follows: TGTGCCCATGGGAGACTGGGCACTGAAGCTTTCTTT.

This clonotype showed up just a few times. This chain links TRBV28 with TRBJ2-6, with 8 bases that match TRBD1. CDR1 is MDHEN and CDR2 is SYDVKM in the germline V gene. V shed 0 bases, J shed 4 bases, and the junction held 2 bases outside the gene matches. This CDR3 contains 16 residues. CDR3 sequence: CASSLWDRVGANVLTF. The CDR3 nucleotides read TGTGCCAGCAGTTTATGGGACAGGGTCGGGGCCAACGTCCTGACTTTC.

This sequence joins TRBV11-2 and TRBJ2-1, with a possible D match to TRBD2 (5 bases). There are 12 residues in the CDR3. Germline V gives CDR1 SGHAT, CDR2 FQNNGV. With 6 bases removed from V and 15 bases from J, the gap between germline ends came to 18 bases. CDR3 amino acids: CASSPRQLEAFF. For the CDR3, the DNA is TGTGCCAGCAGTCCCAGGCAGCTGGAGGCGTTCTTC.

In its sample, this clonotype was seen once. This CDR3 is CASSQDGLTKYGQYF. The CDR3 DNA sequence: TGCGCCAGCAGCCAAGACGGGCTCACCAAGTATGGGCAGTATTTT. The J gene is TRBJ2-3, the V gene TRBV4-3; D uncertain. Trimming pared 0 bases from V and 11 bases from J, leaving 18 bases between. Germline V gene lookup returns CDR1 LGHNA and CDR2 YSLEER. The CDR3 is 15 amino acids.

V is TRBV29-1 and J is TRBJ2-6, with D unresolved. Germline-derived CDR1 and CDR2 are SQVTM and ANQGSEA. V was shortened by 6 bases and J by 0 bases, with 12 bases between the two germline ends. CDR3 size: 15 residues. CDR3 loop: CSVVLAVSGANVLTF. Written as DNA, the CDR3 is TGCAGCGTCGTTCTGGCAGTCTCTGGGGCCAACGTCCTGACTTTC.

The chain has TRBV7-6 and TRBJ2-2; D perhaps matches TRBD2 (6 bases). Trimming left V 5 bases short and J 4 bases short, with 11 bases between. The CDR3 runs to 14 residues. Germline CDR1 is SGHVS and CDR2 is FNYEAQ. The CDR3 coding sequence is TGTGCCAGCAGCCCGGCGGGACCCACCGGGGAGCTGTTTTTT. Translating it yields CASSPAGPTGELFF.

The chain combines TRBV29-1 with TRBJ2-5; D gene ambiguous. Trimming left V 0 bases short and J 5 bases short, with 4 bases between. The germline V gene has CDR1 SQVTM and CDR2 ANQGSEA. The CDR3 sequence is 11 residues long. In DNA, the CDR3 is TGCAGCGTTGAAGATCCCGAGACCCAGTACTTC. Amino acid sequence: CSVEDPETQYF.

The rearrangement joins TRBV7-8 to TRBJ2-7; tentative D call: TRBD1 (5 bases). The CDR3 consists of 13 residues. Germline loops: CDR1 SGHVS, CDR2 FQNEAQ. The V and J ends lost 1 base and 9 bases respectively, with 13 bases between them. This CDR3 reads CASSLDSGSVQYF. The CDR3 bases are TGTGCCAGCAGCTTAGATTCAGGGTCAGTGCAGTACTTC.

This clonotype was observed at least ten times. The CDR3 coding sequence is TGTGCCATCAGTGATGGGAACACCGGGGAGCTGTTTTTT. This encodes CAISDGNTGELFF. The genes are TRBV10-3 and TRBJ2-2; D is unresolved. The germline V and J ends were trimmed by 3 bases and 1 base, with 3 bases remaining between them. Germline CDR1 is ENHRY and CDR2 is SYGVKD. The CDR3 totals 13 residues.

The CDR3, as DNA: TGTGCCAGCAGTACCCTGCGGGAGGGCGCCCATGAGCAGTTCTTC. This encodes CASSTLREGAHEQFF. The chain employs TRBV12-3 or TRBV12-4 and TRBJ2-1; 9 nucleotides agree with TRBD2. The CDR3 consists of 15 residues. After removal of 5 bases from V and 8 bases from J, the junction contained 10 bases not matched to a gene.

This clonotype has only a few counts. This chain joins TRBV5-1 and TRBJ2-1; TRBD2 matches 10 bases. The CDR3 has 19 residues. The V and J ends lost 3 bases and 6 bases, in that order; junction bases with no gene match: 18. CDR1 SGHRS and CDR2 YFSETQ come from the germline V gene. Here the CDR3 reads CASSYYLAGAEVGVNEQFF. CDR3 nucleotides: TGCGCCAGCAGCTATTATCTAGCGGGAGCGGAAGTTGGCGTCAATGAGCAGTTCTTC.

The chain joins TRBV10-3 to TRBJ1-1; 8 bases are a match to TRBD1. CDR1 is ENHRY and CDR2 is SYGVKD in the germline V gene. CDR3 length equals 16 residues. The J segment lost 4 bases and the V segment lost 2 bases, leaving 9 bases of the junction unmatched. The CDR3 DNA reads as TGTGCCATCAGTGAGGACGGGACAGGCACTTTCACTGAAGCTTTCTTT. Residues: CAISEDGTGTFTEAFF.